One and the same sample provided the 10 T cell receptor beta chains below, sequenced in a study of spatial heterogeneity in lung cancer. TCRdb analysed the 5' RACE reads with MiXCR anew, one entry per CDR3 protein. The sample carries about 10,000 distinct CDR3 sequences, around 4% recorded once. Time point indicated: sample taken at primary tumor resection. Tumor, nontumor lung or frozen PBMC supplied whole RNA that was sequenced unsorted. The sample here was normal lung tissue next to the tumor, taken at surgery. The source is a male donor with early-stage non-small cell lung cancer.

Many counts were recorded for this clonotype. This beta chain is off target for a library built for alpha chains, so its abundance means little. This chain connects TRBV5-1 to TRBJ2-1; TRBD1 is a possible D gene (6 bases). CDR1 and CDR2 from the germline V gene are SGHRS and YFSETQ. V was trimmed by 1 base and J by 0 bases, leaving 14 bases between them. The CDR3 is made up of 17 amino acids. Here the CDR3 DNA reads TGCGCCAGCAGCTTGAAACAAACAGGGCCCTCCTACAATGAGCAGTTCTTC. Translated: CASSLKQTGPSYNEQFF.

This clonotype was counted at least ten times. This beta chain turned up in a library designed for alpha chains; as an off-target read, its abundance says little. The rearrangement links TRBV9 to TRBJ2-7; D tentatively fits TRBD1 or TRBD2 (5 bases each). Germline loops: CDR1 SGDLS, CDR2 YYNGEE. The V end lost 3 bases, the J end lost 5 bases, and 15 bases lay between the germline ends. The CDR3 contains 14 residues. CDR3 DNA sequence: TGTGCCAGCAGCGAGGGGACGGAGAGGAACGAGCAGTACTTC. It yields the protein CASSEGTERNEQYF.

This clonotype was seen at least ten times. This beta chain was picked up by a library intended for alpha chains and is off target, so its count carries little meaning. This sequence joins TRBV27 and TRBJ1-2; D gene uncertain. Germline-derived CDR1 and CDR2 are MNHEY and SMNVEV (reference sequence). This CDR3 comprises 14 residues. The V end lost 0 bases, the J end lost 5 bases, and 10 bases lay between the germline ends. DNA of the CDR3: TGTGCCAGCAGTTTATCGCTAACGGGTTATGGCTACACCTTC. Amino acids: CASSLSLTGYGYTF.

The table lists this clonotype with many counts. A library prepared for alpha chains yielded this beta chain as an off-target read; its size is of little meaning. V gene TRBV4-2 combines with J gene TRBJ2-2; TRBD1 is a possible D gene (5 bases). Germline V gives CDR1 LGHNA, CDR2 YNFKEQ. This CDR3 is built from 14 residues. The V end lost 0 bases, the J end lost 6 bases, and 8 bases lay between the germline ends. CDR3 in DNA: TGTGCCAGCAGCCAAGAAGGGGCCCCCGGGGAGCTGTTTTTT. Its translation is CASSQEGAPGELFF.

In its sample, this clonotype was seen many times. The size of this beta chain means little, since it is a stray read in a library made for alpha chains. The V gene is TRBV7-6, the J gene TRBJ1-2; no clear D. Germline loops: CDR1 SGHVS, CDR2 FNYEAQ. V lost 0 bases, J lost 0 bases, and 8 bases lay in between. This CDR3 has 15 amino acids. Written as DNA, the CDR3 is TGTGCCAGCAGCTTAGCAACGGGTTCTAACTATGGCTACACCTTC. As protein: CASSLATGSNYGYTF. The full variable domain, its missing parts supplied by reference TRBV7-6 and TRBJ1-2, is GAGVSQSPRYKVTKRGQDVALRCDPISGHVSLYWYRQALGQGPEFLTYFNYEAQQDKSGLPNDRFSAERPEGSISTLTIQRTEQRDSAMYRCASSLATGSNYGYTFGSGTRLTVV.

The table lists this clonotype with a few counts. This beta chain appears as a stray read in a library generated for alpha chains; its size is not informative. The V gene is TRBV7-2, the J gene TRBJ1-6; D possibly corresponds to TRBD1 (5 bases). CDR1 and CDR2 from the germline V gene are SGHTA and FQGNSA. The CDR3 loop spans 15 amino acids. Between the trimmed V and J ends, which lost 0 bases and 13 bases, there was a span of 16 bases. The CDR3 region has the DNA TGTGCCAGCAGCTTAGCGGGAGGGGCCAGGGTGCCCCTCCACTTT. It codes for CASSLAGGARVPLHF.

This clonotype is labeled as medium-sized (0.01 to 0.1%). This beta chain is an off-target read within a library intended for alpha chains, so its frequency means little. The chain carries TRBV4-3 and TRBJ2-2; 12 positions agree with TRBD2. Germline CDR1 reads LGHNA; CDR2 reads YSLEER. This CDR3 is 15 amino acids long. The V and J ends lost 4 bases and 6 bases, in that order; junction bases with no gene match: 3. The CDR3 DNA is TGCGCCAGCAGCCTACTAGCGGGAGGTTCCGGGGAGCTGTTTTTT. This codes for CASSLLAGGSGELFF.

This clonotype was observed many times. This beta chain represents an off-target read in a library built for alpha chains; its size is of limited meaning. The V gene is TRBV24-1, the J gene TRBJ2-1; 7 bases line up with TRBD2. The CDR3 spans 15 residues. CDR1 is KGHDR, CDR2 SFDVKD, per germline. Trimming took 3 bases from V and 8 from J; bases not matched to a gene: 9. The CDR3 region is CATSDNSGKVHEQFF. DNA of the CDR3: TGTGCCACCAGTGATAACAGCGGGAAAGTCCATGAGCAGTTCTTC.

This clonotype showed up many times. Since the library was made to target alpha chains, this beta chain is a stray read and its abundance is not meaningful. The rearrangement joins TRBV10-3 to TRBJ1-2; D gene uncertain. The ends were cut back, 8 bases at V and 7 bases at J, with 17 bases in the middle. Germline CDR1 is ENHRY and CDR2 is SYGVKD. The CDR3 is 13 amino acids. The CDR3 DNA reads TGTGCCATCGGTGGGAACTCTGTGGTTGGCTACACCTTC. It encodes CAIGGNSVVGYTF.

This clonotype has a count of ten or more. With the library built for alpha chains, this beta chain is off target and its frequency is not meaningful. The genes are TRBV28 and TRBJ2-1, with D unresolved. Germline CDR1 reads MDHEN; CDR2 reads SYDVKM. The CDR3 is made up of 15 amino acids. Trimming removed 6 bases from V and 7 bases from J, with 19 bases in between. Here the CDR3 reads CASRGSDNGPNEQFF. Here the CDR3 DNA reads TGTGCCAGCAGGGGCTCCGACAACGGTCCTAATGAGCAGTTCTTC.